A single sample is the source of the 25 T cell receptor beta chains below, sequenced in a study of T cells after yellow fever vaccination (dated by TCRdb to the late 2010s). The receptor library was made with 5' RACE. The listed sequencing device is Illumina HiSeq 2500. TCRdb reprocessing: public reads trimmed at Q25 with fastp, clones called with MiXCR, in-frame beta chains kept. Rows are unified per CDR3 protein, each entry keeping the most common DNA and genes. A total of 12,000 or so distinct CDR3 sequences appear in this sample, more than 4.5% of them only once. The ten largest account for about half of the sample. According to the study, the label for this sample's treatment or condition signals: live attenuated yellow fever vaccine strain. Sequenced here: PBMCs, either bulk or a sorted T-cell subset (CD4+, CD8+, memory, or dextramer-sorted; not recorded which), sampled 45 days after the yellow fever booster vaccination. The receptor source for this set is a man younger than 40 who received the YFV17D yellow fever vaccine.

Many counts were recorded for this clonotype. V usage is TRBV7-8 and J usage is TRBJ1-4; no clear D gene. V lost 0 bases and J 8 bases, leaving 16 bases between the germline ends. CDR3 length: 16 residues. CDR1 is SGHVS and CDR2 is FQNEAQ in the germline V gene. CDR3 region: CASSLAGSTVREKLFF. CDR3 nucleotide sequence: TGTGCCAGCAGCTTAGCGGGTTCCACAGTGAGGGAAAAACTGTTTTTT.

This clonotype was seen many times. The V gene is TRBV5-5, the J gene TRBJ2-7; D unresolved. Deletions cut 1 base from V and 4 bases from J, with 9 bases between. The CDR3 length is 13 residues. Germline loops: CDR1 SGHKS, CDR2 YYEKEE (reference sequence). This CDR3 is CASSLRQTYEQYF. For the CDR3, the DNA is TGTGCCAGCAGCTTGCGGCAGACTTACGAGCAGTACTTC.

In this sample, this clonotype turned up many times. The chain links TRBV11-3 to TRBJ2-2; TRBD2 aligns across 7 bases. V lost 4 bases to trimming and J lost 6 bases; unmatched junction nucleotides: 5. CDR1 is SGHNT, CDR2 YENEEA, per germline. The CDR3 length is 14 residues. Here the CDR3 reads CASSYAGVPGELFF. Written as DNA, the CDR3 is TGTGCCAGCAGCTATGCGGGAGTCCCCGGGGAGCTGTTTTTT.

Ten or more counts support this clonotype. The chain couples TRBV14 to TRBJ2-5, with D hard to call. CDR3 length: 14 amino acids. Trimming took off 1 base at V and 4 bases at J, with 10 bases between the two ends. Germline CDR1 and CDR2: SGHDN and FVKESK. The CDR3 here is CASSQGLVIETQYF. The CDR3 DNA reads TGTGCCAGCAGCCAAGGATTGGTCATAGAGACCCAGTACTTC.

There are many counts of this clonotype. The chain uses TRBV11-3 and TRBJ2-1; D is unresolved. This CDR3 has 15 amino acids. Germline values: CDR1 SGHNT, CDR2 YENEEA. V shed 1 base and J shed 5 bases, with 12 bases lying between them. In DNA, the CDR3 is TGTGCCAGCAGCTTAGTCCGGCGCCAGAACAATGAGCAGTTCTTC. Protein product: CASSLVRRQNNEQFF.

This clonotype showed up many times. The chain combines TRBV5-6 with TRBJ2-5; D gene uncertain. Per germline, CDR1 SGHDT and CDR2 YYEEEE. Trimming took 4 bases from V and 2 from J, leaving 9 bases between them. CDR3 length: 13 residues. The CDR3 sequence is CASSADVQETQYF. The CDR3 DNA sequence: TGTGCCAGCAGCGCGGACGTACAAGAGACCCAGTACTTC.

This clonotype was counted many times. This chain's CDR3 is CATALASLTGELFF. The CDR3 region has the DNA TGTGCCACCGCCTTGGCGAGTTTGACCGGGGAGCTGTTTTTT. The chain uses TRBV5-6 and TRBJ2-2; no reliable D call. The CDR3 is 14 amino acids. From germline, CDR1 is SGHDT and CDR2 YYEEEE. V gave up 9 bases and J gave up 5 bases, with 17 bases separating them.

This clonotype was seen repeatedly, ten times or more. The chain uses TRBV27 and TRBJ2-7; TRBD2 aligns across 8 bases. V was pared by 2 bases and J by 3 bases, with 6 bases of the junction left unmatched. The CDR3 length is 15 residues. CDR1 MNHEY and CDR2 SMNVEV come from the germline V gene (reference sequence). The CDR3 DNA is TGTGCCAGCAGTTTAGGGGGACTAGGGGGCTACGAGCAGTACTTC. It yields the protein CASSLGGLGGYEQYF.

This clonotype has at least ten counts. The chain employs TRBV7-2 and TRBJ1-2; 10 positions match TRBD1. Germline loops: CDR1 SGHTA, CDR2 FQGNSA. There are 16 residues in the CDR3. J was trimmed by 5 bases and V by 3 bases; bases with no gene match: 9. CDR3 DNA sequence: TGTGCCAGCAGCTTCCCCGGGACAGGGGACCAGTATGGCTACACCTTC. Translated: CASSFPGTGDQYGYTF.

This clonotype was picked up many times. The chain is built from TRBV24-1 and TRBJ2-1; 7 bases fit TRBD2. The CDR3 is 12 residues long. J lost 7 bases, V lost 5 bases, and 1 base had no gene match. The germline gives CDR1 KGHDR, CDR2 SFDVKD. The CDR3 DNA reads as TGTGCCACCAGTGTGGGAGGGAATGAGCAGTTCTTC. It is translated as CATSVGGNEQFF.

This clonotype showed up many times. The chain couples TRBV5-1 to TRBJ2-2; the match to TRBD2 covers 7 bases. V shed 4 bases, J shed 1 base, and the junction held 10 bases outside the gene matches. There are 17 residues in the CDR3. Germline lookup yields CDR1 SGHRS and CDR2 YFSETQ. As DNA, the CDR3 is TGCGCCAGCAGCCCCCGGGCGGCTAGCGGGAACACCGGGGAGCTGTTTTTT. This encodes CASSPRAASGNTGELFF.

Sample share makes this clonotype medium-sized. The chain has TRBV12-3 or TRBV12-4 and TRBJ2-7, with TRBD2 matching over 13 bases. V lost 4 bases to trimming and J lost 9 bases; unmatched junction nucleotides: 9. This CDR3 has 15 amino acids. In DNA form, the CDR3 reads TGTGCCAGCAGTTCTCGGACTAGCGGGAGAGTGTGGCAGTACTTC. Protein product: CASSSRTSGRVWQYF.

Ten or more counts support this clonotype. J is TRBJ2-5 and V is TRBV20-1; the D is unclear. Trimming stripped 6 bases from V and 4 bases from J, with 12 bases between. Germline V gene sequence: CDR1 DFQATT, CDR2 SNEGSKA (reference sequence). This CDR3 has 12 amino acids. CDR3 sequence reads: CSAVGPGETQYF. The DNA of the CDR3 is TGCAGTGCCGTCGGACCAGGAGAGACCCAGTACTTC.

The table lists this clonotype with many counts. The genes are TRBV6-5 and TRBJ2-2; D is unclear. V was trimmed by 5 bases and J by 1 base, leaving 5 bases between them. The CDR3 runs 13 residues. Germline lookup yields CDR1 MNHEY and CDR2 SVGAGI. CDR3 sequence (DNA): TGTGCCAGCAGTCCTCAGAACACCGGGGAGCTGTTTTTT. Its protein product is CASSPQNTGELFF.

At least ten counts were recorded for this clonotype. This sequence joins TRBV29-1 and TRBJ2-1; TRBD2 might be the D (6 bases). Trimming removed 2 bases from V and 7 bases from J, with 9 bases in between. CDR1 is SQVTM, CDR2 ANQGSEA, per germline. The CDR3 length is 12 residues. The CDR3 nucleotides are TGCAGCGTTGAAAAAGGGAGGAATGAGCAGTTCTTC. This gives the protein CSVEKGRNEQFF.

This clonotype was seen many times. The CDR3 protein is CASSLGDGTQTYEQYF. CDR3 DNA: TGTGCCAGCAGCTTAGGGGACGGGACCCAGACCTACGAGCAGTACTTC. V and J are TRBV7-9 and TRBJ2-7, with D perhaps given as TRBD1 or TRBD2 (5 bases each). From germline, CDR1 is SEHNR and CDR2 FQNEAQ (reference sequence). V was cut by 1 base and J by 2 bases, with 15 bases left in between. This CDR3 region has 16 residues.

This clonotype was seen repeatedly, ten times or more. The gene calls are TRBV28 and TRBJ2-1; a weak D match, TRBD2 (6 bases). CDR1 and CDR2 from the germline V gene are MDHEN and SYDVKM. The CDR3 loop spans 14 amino acids. V shed 8 bases and J shed 2 bases, with 13 bases lying between them. CDR3 sequence: CASRPGRTYNEQFF. The DNA of the CDR3 is TGTGCCAGCCGGCCGGGGAGGACCTACAATGAGCAGTTCTTC.

This clonotype was counted at least ten times. V usage is TRBV9 and J usage is TRBJ2-1; D might be TRBD2 (5 bases). V lost 0 bases to trimming and J lost 8 bases, with 27 bases between them. This CDR3 comprises 19 residues. CDR1 is SGDLS, CDR2 YYNGEE, per germline. CDR3 protein: CASSVGPGEQTGERDEQFF. DNA of the CDR3: TGTGCCAGCAGCGTAGGGCCCGGGGAACAGACTGGCGAAAGGGATGAGCAGTTCTTC.

This clonotype was observed many times. This chain uses TRBV19 with TRBJ2-3; the match to TRBD1 covers 8 bases. The V and J ends lost 0 bases and 4 bases, in that order; junction bases with no gene match: 3. This CDR3 has 15 residues. Germline V gene lookup returns CDR1 LNHDA and CDR2 SQIVND (reference sequence). In nucleotides, the CDR3 is TGTGCCAGTAGTATAGATGGACAGGGCGCAGATACGCAGTATTTT. This translates into CASSIDGQGADTQYF.

This clonotype is medium-sized in the sample. The V call is TRBV24-1, the J call TRBJ2-1, with D tentatively TRBD2 (6 bases). V lost 3 bases and J 0 bases, leaving 11 bases between the germline ends. Germline V gene sequence: CDR1 KGHDR, CDR2 SFDVKD. The CDR3 runs to 16 residues. CDR3 residues: CATSDEAGRSYNEQFF. In nucleotides, the CDR3 is TGTGCCACCAGTGATGAAGCGGGTCGCTCCTACAATGAGCAGTTCTTC.

This clonotype was seen ten or more times. The rearrangement links TRBV7-6 to TRBJ2-1; 11 nucleotides match TRBD2. This CDR3 spans 17 amino acids. The trim removed 5 bases at V and 8 bases at J, leaving 14 bases unmatched. Germline V gene sequence: CDR1 SGHVS, CDR2 FNYEAQ. The CDR3 DNA reads as TGTGCCAGCAGCCTCGGACTAGCGGGTTCTTTCGGCGATGAGCAGTTCTTC. Protein sequence: CASSLGLAGSFGDEQFF.

This clonotype was recorded many times. V usage is TRBV12-3 or TRBV12-4 and J usage is TRBJ2-1, with TRBD1 identical over 7 bases. The CDR3 has 14 amino acids. J lost 7 bases, V lost 3 bases, and 6 bases had no gene match. The CDR3 DNA reads as TGTGCCAGCAGTTTTCGAGGGGGCCGGAATGAGCAGTTCTTC. Its protein product is CASSFRGGRNEQFF.

This clonotype was seen many times. CDR3 region: CASSVTSYEQFF. For the CDR3, the DNA is TGCGCCAGCAGCGTGACTAGTTACGAGCAGTTCTTC. The chain joins TRBV5-1 to TRBJ2-1; weak D call: TRBD2 (6 bases). CDR1 is SGHRS and CDR2 is YFSETQ in the germline V gene. With 4 bases removed from V and 10 bases from J, the gap between germline ends came to 12 bases. CDR3 length: 12 amino acids.

This clonotype has at least ten counts. CDR3 nucleotide sequence: TGCAGTGCGTCGTTGGATAGTGGGTCCTACAATGAGCAGTTCTTC. Protein product: CSASLDSGSYNEQFF. The chain combines TRBV20-1 with TRBJ2-1; no firm D call. The V and J ends lost 6 bases and 1 base respectively, with 16 bases between them. The CDR3 length is 15 residues. Germline lookup yields CDR1 DFQATT and CDR2 SNEGSKA (reference sequence).

At least ten counts were recorded for this clonotype. The chain recombines TRBV5-1 with TRBJ2-3; tentative D call: TRBD2 (6 bases). Germline V gene data show CDR1 as SGHRS and CDR2 as YFSETQ. V was clipped by 4 bases and J by 1 base, with 19 bases between them. The CDR3 consists of 17 residues. The CDR3 is CASSPTAGRLGTDTQYF. CDR3 DNA sequence: TGCGCCAGCAGCCCCACGGCCGGGAGACTCGGCACAGATACGCAGTATTTT.